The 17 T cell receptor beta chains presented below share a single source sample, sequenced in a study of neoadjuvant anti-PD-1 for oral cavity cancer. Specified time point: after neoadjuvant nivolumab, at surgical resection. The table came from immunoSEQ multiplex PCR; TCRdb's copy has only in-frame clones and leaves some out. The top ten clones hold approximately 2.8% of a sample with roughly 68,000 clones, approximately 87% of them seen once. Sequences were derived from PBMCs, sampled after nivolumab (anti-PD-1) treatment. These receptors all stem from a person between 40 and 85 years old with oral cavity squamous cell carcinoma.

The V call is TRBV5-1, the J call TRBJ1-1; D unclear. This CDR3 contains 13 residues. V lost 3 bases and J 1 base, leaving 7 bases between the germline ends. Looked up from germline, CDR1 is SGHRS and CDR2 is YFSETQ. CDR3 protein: CASSWGRNTEAFF. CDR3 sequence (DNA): TGCGCCAGCAGCTGGGGTCGGAACACTGAAGCTTTCTTT.

The CDR3, as DNA: TGTGCCAGCTCACCAGGGAGACCGTACGAGCAGTACTTC. Its translation: CASSPGRPYEQYF. This chain connects TRBV18 to TRBJ2-7; TRBD2 might be the D (5 bases). The germline gives CDR1 KGHSH, CDR2 LQKENI. V shed 2 bases and J shed 4 bases, with 9 bases lying between them. The CDR3 covers 13 residues.

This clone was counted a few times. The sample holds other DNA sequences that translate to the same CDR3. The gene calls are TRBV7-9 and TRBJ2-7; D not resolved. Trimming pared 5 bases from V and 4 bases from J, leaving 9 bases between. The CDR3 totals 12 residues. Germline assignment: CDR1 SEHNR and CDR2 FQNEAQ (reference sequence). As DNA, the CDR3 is TGTGCCAGCAGCCCTGGGATTTACGAGCAGTACTTC. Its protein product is CASSPGIYEQYF.

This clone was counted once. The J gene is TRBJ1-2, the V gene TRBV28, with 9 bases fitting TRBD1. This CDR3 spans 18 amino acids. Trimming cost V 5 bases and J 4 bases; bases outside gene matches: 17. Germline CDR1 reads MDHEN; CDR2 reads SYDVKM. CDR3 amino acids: CASSAPPGTGTPLYGYTF. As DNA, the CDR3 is TGTGCCAGCAGTGCCCCACCTGGGACAGGGACACCCCTCTATGGCTACACCTTC.

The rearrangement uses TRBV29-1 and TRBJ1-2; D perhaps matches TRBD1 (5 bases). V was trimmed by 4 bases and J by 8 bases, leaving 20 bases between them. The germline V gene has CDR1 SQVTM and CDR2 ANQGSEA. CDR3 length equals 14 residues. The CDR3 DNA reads TGCAGCGTTGTTCCAGGACACCAACTGGGGGGCTACACCTTC. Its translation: CSVVPGHQLGGYTF.

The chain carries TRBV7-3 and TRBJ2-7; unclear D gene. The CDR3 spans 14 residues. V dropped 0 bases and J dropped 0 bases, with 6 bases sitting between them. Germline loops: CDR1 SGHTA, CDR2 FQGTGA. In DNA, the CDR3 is TGTGCCAGCAGCTTAACCCCCAACTCCTACGAGCAGTACTTC. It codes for CASSLTPNSYEQYF.

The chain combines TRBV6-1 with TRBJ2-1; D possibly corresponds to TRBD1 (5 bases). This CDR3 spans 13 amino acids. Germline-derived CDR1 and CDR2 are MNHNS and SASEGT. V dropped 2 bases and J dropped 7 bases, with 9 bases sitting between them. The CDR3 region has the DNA TGTGCCAGCAGTGAACAGGGTCGTAATGAGCAGTTCTTC. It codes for CASSEQGRNEQFF.

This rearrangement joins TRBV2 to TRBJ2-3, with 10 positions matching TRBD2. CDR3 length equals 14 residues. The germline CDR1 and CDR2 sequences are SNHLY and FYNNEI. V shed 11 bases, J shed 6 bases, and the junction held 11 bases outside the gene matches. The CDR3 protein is CAGAQRGGSDTQYF. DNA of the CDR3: TGTGCCGGGGCCCAGCGGGGGGGCTCTGATACGCAGTATTTT.

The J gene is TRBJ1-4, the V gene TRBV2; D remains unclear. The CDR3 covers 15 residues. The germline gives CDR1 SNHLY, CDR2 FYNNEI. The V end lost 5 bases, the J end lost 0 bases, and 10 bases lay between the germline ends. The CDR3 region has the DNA TGTGCCAGCAGTCTGGTGGCGCCAACTAATGAAAAACTGTTTTTT. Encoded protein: CASSLVAPTNEKLFF. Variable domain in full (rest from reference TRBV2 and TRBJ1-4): EPEVTQTPSHQVTQMGQEVILRCVPISNHLYFYWYRQILGQKVEFLVSFYNNEISEKSEIFDDQFSVERPDGSNFTLKIRSTKLEDSAMYFCASSLVAPTNEKLFFGSGTQLSVL.

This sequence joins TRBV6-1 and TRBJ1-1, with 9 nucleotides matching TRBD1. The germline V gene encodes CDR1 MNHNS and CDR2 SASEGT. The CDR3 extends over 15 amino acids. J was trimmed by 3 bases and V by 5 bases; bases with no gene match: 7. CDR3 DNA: TGTGCCAGCAGTAGTATACAGGGGGCGGACACTGAAGCTTTCTTT. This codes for CASSSIQGADTEAFF.

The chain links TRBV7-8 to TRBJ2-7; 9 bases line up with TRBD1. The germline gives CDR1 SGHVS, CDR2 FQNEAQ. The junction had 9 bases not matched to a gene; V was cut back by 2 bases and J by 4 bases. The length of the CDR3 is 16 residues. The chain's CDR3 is CASSLHWDRVDYEQYF. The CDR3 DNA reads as TGTGCCAGCAGCTTACACTGGGACAGGGTTGATTACGAGCAGTACTTC.

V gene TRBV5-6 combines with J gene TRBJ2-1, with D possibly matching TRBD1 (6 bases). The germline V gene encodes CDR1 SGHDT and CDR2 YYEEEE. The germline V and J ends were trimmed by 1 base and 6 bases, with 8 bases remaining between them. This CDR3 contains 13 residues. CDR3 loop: CASSLTGSNEQFF. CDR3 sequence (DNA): TGTGCCAGCAGCTTGACAGGGAGCAATGAGCAGTTCTTC.

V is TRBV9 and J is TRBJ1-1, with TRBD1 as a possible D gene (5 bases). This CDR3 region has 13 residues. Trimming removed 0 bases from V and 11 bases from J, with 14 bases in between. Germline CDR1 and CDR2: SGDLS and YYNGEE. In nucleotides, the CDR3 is TGTGCCAGCAGCGTAGCTGGGGGGACGGATGCTTTCTTT. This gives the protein CASSVAGGTDAFF. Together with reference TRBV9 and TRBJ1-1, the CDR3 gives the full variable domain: DSGVTQTPKHLITATGQRVTLRCSPRSGDLSVYWYQQSLDQGLQFLIQYYNGEERAKGNILERFSAQQFPDLHSELNLSSLELGDSALYFCASSVAGGTDAFFGQGTRLTVV.

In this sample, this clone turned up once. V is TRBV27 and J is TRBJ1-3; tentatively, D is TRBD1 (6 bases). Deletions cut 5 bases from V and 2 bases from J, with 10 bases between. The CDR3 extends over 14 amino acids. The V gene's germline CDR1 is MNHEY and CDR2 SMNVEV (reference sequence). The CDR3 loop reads CASSGQGTGNTIYF. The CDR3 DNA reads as TGTGCCAGCAGTGGCCAGGGGACTGGAAACACCATATATTTT.

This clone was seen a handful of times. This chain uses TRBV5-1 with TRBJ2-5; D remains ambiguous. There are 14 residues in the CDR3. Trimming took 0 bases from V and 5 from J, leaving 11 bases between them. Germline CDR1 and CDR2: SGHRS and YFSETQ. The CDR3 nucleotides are TGCGCCAGCAGCTTGGTTCCGGTTGGGGAGACCCAGTACTTC. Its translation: CASSLVPVGETQYF.

CDR3 amino acids: CASAVAGVTDTQYF. CDR3 bases: TGTGCCAGCGCCGTGGCGGGGGTCACAGATACGCAGTATTTT. This chain joins TRBV9 and TRBJ2-3, with 7 nucleotides matching TRBD2. Germline-derived CDR1 and CDR2 are SGDLS and YYNGEE. The CDR3 contains 14 residues. V shed 7 bases, J shed 2 bases, and the junction held 7 bases outside the gene matches.

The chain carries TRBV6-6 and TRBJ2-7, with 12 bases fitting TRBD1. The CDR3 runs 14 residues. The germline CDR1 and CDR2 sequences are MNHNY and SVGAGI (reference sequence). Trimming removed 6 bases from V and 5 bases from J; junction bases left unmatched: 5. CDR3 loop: CASRWGQGADEQYF. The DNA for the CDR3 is TGTGCCAGCAGATGGGGACAGGGGGCCGACGAGCAGTACTTC.